One sample yielded the 15 T cell receptor beta chains listed below, sequenced in a study of T-cell reconstitution after alpha-beta-depleted transplantation in children. Unique molecular identifiers were incorporated during preparation of the TCRbeta library. One entry per CDR3 protein, called by TCRdb with MiXCR from the PCR reads. The table has roughly 670,000 distinct CDR3 sequences, over 10% seen once; the top ten hold roughly 0.77%. The specimen comprised PBMCs, sampled before TCRalphabeta/CD19-depleted stem cell transplant. The receptor set was obtained from a girl aged 2 to 9 with congenital amegakaryocytic thrombocytopenia, due to receive a stem cell transplant.

V gene TRBV11-1 combines with J gene TRBJ2-7, with 10 bases aligning to TRBD1. J lost 3 bases, V lost 5 bases, and 19 bases had no gene match. Germline-derived CDR1 and CDR2 are SGHAT and FQDESV (reference sequence). This CDR3 has 19 residues. The CDR3 loop is CASSPEGQGTLFGVYEQYF. The CDR3 DNA reads as TGTGCCAGCAGCCCAGAGGGACAGGGGACCCTCTTCGGTGTCTACGAGCAGTACTTC. The full variable domain, its missing parts supplied by reference TRBV11-1 and TRBJ2-7, is EAEVAQSPRYKITEKSQAVAFWCDPISGHATLYWYRQILGQGPELLVQFQDESVVDDSQLPKDRFSAERLKGVDSTLKIQPAELGDSAMYLCASSPEGQGTLFGVYEQYFGPGTRLTVT.

The chain has TRBV4-1 and TRBJ2-7, with 9 bases lining up with TRBD1. J gave up 5 bases and V 2 bases, and 1 base lay outside the gene matches. The CDR3 loop spans 13 amino acids. The germline V gene has CDR1 MGHRA and CDR2 YSYEKL. Here the CDR3 reads CASSQYRGHEQYF. The CDR3 DNA reads TGCGCCAGCAGCCAATACAGGGGGCACGAGCAGTACTTC.

This clonotype was recorded many times. CDR3 sequence: CASSFWATDYEQYF. CDR3 DNA: TGTGCCAGCAGTTTCTGGGCCACCGACTACGAGCAGTACTTC. This chain joins TRBV12-3 or TRBV12-4 and TRBJ2-7, with unresolved D. The length of the CDR3 is 14 residues. Trimming removed 3 bases from V and 3 bases from J, with 12 bases in between.

In its sample, this clonotype was seen a few times. The gene calls are TRBV20-1 and TRBJ1-1; a weak D match, TRBD1 (5 bases). Trimming pared 6 bases from V and 1 base from J, leaving 12 bases between. Germline lookup yields CDR1 DFQATT and CDR2 SNEGSKA (reference sequence). The CDR3 consists of 13 residues. In DNA form, the CDR3 reads TGCAGTGCGGTCCGGGACCCGAACACTGAAGCTTTCTTT. Protein: CSAVRDPNTEAFF.

Only a few counts were recorded for this clonotype. The chain is built from TRBV7-9 and TRBJ1-2; D remains ambiguous. The V gene lost 11 bases and the J gene lost 1 base, with 20 bases spanning the gap. This CDR3 region has 15 residues. CDR1 and CDR2 (germline): SEHNR, FQNEAQ (reference sequence). The DNA of the CDR3 is TGTGCCTCGTCAGCCGGAGGTTTTTTTAACTATGGCTACACCTTC. Protein: CASSAGGFFNYGYTF.

This clonotype has more than one count but fewer than ten. This chain uses TRBV4-1 with TRBJ2-7, with D perhaps matching TRBD1 or TRBD2 (5 bases each). V was shortened by 4 bases and J by 6 bases, with 13 bases between the two germline ends. CDR3 length equals 13 residues. Germline values: CDR1 MGHRA, CDR2 YSYEKL. The CDR3 sequence: CASSRQGPGEQYF. The CDR3 DNA follows: TGCGCCAGCAGCCGGCAGGGACCCGGCGAGCAGTACTTC.

This clonotype has at least ten counts. V and J are TRBV10-3 and TRBJ2-7, with 7 bases that match TRBD1. Germline V gene sequence: CDR1 ENHRY, CDR2 SYGVKD. This CDR3 spans 17 amino acids. Trimming removed 6 bases from V and 2 bases from J; junction bases left unmatched: 16. CDR3 in amino acids: CAISSRKSTGPTYEQYF. CDR3 sequence (DNA): TGTGCCATCAGCTCTCGAAAATCGACAGGGCCAACCTACGAGCAGTACTTC.

V gene TRBV5-1 combines with J gene TRBJ2-1; 12 nucleotides match TRBD2. V dropped 2 bases and J dropped 6; count of bases not matched to a gene: 6. The CDR3 is 16 amino acids. In germline, CDR1 is SGHRS, CDR2 YFSETQ. CDR3 loop: CASSLPGLAGLNEQFF. The CDR3 nucleotides read TGCGCCAGCAGCTTACCGGGACTAGCGGGCCTCAATGAGCAGTTCTTC. Full variable domain (rest looked up from reference TRBV5-1 and TRBJ2-1): KAGVTQTPRYLIKTRGQQVTLSCSPISGHRSVSWYQQTPGQGLQFLFEYFSETQRNKGNFPGRFSGRQFSNSRSEMNVSTLELGDSALYLCASSLPGLAGLNEQFFGPGTRLTVL.

This clonotype turned up a few times. This chain connects TRBV4-1 to TRBJ2-2; 8 positions match TRBD2. The ends lost 2 bases at V and 1 base at J; junction bases unmatched: 9. Germline CDR1 MGHRA, CDR2 YSYEKL. This CDR3 region has 18 residues. CDR3 in amino acids: CASSQKPFAGGNTGELFF. As DNA, the CDR3 is TGCGCCAGCAGCCAAAAGCCCTTTGCGGGGGGGAACACCGGGGAGCTGTTTTTT.

This clonotype was recorded many times. The chain joins TRBV18 to TRBJ2-2; D call uncertain. Germline V gives CDR1 KGHSH, CDR2 LQKENI. Trimming took 4 bases from V and 5 from J, leaving 8 bases between them. CDR3 length: 13 amino acids. The CDR3: CASSRFETGELFF. The CDR3 DNA follows: TGTGCCAGCTCACGGTTCGAGACCGGGGAGCTGTTTTTT.

This clonotype was seen many times. The rearrangement joins TRBV11-1 to TRBJ2-6; D call uncertain. The CDR3 covers 15 residues. Looked up from germline, CDR1 is SGHAT and CDR2 is FQDESV (reference sequence). The germline V and J ends were trimmed by 1 base and 1 base, with 5 bases remaining between them. CDR3 protein: CASSLVDSGANVLTF. The CDR3 region has the DNA TGTGCCAGCAGCTTAGTGGATTCTGGGGCCAACGTCCTGACTTTC.

This clonotype was seen at least ten times. The gene calls are TRBV15 and TRBJ2-7; D ambiguous. The CDR3 has 17 residues. The germline V and J ends were trimmed by 0 bases and 2 bases, with 17 bases remaining between them. Looked up from germline, CDR1 is LNHNV and CDR2 is YYDKDF (reference sequence). CDR3 sequence: CATSRDILRRSTYEQYF. The CDR3 DNA is TGTGCCACCAGCAGAGATATTTTAAGACGGTCGACCTACGAGCAGTACTTC. Full variable domain (missing parts from reference TRBV15 and TRBJ2-7): DAMVIQNPRYQVTQFGKPVTLSCSQTLNHNVMYWYQQKSSQAPKLLFHYYDKDFNNEADTPDNFQSRRPNTSFCFLDIRSPGLGDTAMYLCATSRDILRRSTYEQYFGPGTRLTVT.

This clonotype was observed at least ten times. V usage is TRBV20-1 and J usage is TRBJ2-7, with a weak D call TRBD1 (5 bases). CDR3 length: 16 residues. Trimming cost V 1 base and J 0 bases, with 16 bases left between them. Germline CDR1 and CDR2: DFQATT and SNEGSKA (reference sequence). CDR3 residues: CSARGQGMRSSYEQYF. CDR3 in DNA: TGCAGTGCTAGAGGGCAGGGCATGAGAAGCTCCTACGAGCAGTACTTC.

The chain is built from TRBV21-1 and TRBJ1-2; the table's D call, TRBD1, was not checked against the DNA. TRBV21-1 is deemed a pseudogene. The CDR3 is made up of 15 amino acids. The CDR3: CASSSHRGLRYGYTF. The CDR3, as DNA: TGTGCCAGCAGCAGCCACAGGGGGTTGAGATATGGCTACACCTTC.

This clonotype was detected ten times or more. V usage is TRBV5-1 and J usage is TRBJ2-3; TRBD1 might be the D (5 bases). The V end lost 1 base, the J end lost 2 bases, and 14 bases lay between the germline ends. From germline, CDR1 is SGHRS and CDR2 YFSETQ. The CDR3 runs to 16 residues. The CDR3 bases are TGCGCCAGCAGCTTGTCTCCCAGGGCCCCCACAGATACGCAGTATTTT. Its protein is CASSLSPRAPTDTQYF.